This T cell receptor (beta chain) is drawn from a study of T cell responses to AZD1222 COVID-19 vaccine. Overall study context: Second doses that came at about 4 or about 12 weeks were put together.

Measured with immunoSEQ multiplex PCR; TCRdb has only the in-frame clones, and not every one. The sample lists about 150,000 clones; about 90% were seen once. Trimming cost V 2 bases and J 6 bases, with 20 bases left between them. CDR1 and CDR2 from the germline V gene are SGDLS and YYNGEE. The CDR3 contains 17 residues. Concerning this clone: Its target is not known.

General study findings and limits: Just a handful of AZD1222 recipients were seropositive at baseline. Clonal diversity was possibly underestimated, and white British individuals and females predominated among donors.

This material consisted of peripheral blood, taken on day 0 of AZD1222 vaccination. This chain links TRBV9 with TRBJ2-2; possible D gene TRBD1, 6 bases. The TCR sequence derives from an adult in good health. CDR3 sequence reads: CASSVVPLQGYPGELFF. CDR3 bases: TGTGCCAGCAGCGTTGTTCCCCTACAGGGATACCCCGGGGAGCTGTTTTTT. Combining the CDR3 with reference TRBV9 and TRBJ2-2 gives the whole variable domain DSGVTQTPKHLITATGQRVTLRCSPRSGDLSVYWYQQSLDQGLQFLIQYYNGEERAKGNILERFSAQQFPDLHSELNLSSLELGDSALYFCASSVVPLQGYPGELFFGEGSRLTVL.